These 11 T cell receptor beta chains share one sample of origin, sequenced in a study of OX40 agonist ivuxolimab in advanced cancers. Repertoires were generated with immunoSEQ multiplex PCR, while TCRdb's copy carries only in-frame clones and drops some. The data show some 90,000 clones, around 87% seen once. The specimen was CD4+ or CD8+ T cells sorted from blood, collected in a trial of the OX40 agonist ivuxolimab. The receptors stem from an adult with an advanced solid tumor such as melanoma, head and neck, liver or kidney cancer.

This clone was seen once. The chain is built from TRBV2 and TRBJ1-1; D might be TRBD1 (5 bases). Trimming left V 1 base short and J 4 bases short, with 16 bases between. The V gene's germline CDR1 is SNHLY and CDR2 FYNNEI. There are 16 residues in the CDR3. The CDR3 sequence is CASSEERGRIGTEAFF. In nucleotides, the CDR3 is TGTGCCAGCAGTGAAGAAAGGGGCCGGATAGGCACTGAAGCTTTCTTT. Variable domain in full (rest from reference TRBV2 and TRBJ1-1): EPEVTQTPSHQVTQMGQEVILRCVPISNHLYFYWYRQILGQKVEFLVSFYNNEISEKSEIFDDQFSVERPDGSNFTLKIRSTKLEDSAMYFCASSEERGRIGTEAFFGQGTRLTVV.

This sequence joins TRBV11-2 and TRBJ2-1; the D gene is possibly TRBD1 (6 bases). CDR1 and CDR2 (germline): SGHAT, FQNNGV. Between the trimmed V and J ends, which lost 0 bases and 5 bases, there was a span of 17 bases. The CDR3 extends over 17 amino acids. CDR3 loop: CASSLEILGAGNNEQFF. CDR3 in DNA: TGTGCCAGCAGCTTAGAGATTCTGGGGGCCGGAAACAATGAGCAGTTCTTC.

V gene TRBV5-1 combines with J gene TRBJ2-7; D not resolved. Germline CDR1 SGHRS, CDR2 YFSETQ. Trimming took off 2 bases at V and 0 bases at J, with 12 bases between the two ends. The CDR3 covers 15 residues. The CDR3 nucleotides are TGCGCCAGCAGCTTCGGACCGTTCCTCTCCTACGAGCAGTACTTC. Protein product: CASSFGPFLSYEQYF.

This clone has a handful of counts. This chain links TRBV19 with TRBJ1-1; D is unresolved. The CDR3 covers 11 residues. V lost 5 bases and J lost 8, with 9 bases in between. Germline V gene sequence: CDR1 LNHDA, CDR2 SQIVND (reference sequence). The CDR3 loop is CASSSGPEAFF. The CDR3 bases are TGTGCCAGTAGTTCAGGACCCGAAGCTTTCTTT. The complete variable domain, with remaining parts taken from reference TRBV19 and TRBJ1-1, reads DGGITQSPKYLFRKEGQNVTLSCEQNLNHDAMYWYRQDPGQGLRLIYYSQIVNDFQKGDIAEGYSVSREKKESFPLTVTSAQKNPTAFYLCASSSGPEAFFGQGTRLTVV.

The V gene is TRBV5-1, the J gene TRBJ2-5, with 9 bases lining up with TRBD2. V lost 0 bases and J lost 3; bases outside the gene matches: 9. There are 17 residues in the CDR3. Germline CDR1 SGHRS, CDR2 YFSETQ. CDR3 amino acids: CASSLGNLAGAKETQYF. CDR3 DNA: TGCGCCAGCAGCTTGGGAAATTTAGCGGGGGCGAAAGAGACCCAGTACTTC.

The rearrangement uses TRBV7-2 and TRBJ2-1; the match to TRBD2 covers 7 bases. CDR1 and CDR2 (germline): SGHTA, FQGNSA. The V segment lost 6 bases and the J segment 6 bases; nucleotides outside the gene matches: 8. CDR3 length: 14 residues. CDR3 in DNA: TGTGCCAGCAGTCCAGGCGGGGGACCCAATGAGCAGTTCTTC. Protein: CASSPGGGPNEQFF.

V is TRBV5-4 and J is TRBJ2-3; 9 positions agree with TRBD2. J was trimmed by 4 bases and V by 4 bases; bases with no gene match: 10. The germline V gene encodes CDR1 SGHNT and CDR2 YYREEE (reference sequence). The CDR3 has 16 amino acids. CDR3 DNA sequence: TGTGCCAGCAGCGCCCCGGGACTAGCTTCGGCAGATACGCAGTATTTT. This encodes CASSAPGLASADTQYF.

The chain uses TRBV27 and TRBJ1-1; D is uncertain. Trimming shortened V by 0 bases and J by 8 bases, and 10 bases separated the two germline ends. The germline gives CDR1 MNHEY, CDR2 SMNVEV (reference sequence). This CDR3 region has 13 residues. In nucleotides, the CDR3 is TGTGCCAGCAGTTTATCCGGGATCCGCGAAGCTTTCTTT. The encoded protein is CASSLSGIREAFF.

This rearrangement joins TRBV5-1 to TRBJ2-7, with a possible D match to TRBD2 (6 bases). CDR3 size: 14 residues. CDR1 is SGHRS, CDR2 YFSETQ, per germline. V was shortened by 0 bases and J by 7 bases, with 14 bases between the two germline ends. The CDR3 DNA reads TGCGCCAGCAGCTTGGCCTCGGAGGGGCAGGAGCAGTACTTC. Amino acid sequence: CASSLASEGQEQYF.

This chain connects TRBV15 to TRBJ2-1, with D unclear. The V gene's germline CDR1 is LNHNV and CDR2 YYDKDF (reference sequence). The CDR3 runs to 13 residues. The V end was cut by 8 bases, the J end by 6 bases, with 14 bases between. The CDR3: CATASGSLNEQFF. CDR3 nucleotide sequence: TGTGCCACCGCCTCCGGATCGCTCAATGAGCAGTTCTTC.

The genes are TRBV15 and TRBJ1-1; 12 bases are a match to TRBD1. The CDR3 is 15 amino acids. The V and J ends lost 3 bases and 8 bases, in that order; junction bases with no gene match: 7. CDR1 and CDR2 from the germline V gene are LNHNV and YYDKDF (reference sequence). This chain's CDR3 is CATSRAGTGGSEAFF. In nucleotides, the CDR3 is TGTGCCACCAGCAGGGCCGGGACAGGGGGCTCCGAAGCTTTCTTT.